This T cell receptor beta chain emerged from a study of T-cell memory formation after mild COVID-19. Looked up from germline, CDR1 is GTSNPN and CDR2 is SVGIG (reference sequence). J gave up 0 bases and V 4 bases, and 4 bases lay outside the gene matches. The CDR3 covers 14 residues. MiXCR, applied by TCRdb to the 5' RACE reads, yields one record per CDR3 protein. This sample carries more than 110,000 distinct CDR3 sequences, around 15% of them seen once, and the ten largest clones take 25% to 30%. This chain links TRBV30 with TRBJ2-3, with TRBD1 matching 7 bases. This receptor was obtained from an adult woman who had mild COVID-19 (a few samples of this study predate the infection). Cell type and time point are not known. The sequencing input was PBMCs or a T cell subset sorted from them (not recorded which). CDR3 coding DNA: TGTGCCTGGAATACAGGGGTTAGCACAGATACGCAGTATTTT. This sequence encodes CAWNTGVSTDTQYF.